This paragraph reports one T cell receptor (beta chain). Antigen specificity is unknown. Oncomine TCR Beta short-read sequencing was applied to DNA from cultured CD4+ T cells. TCRdb reprocessed the PCR reads with MiXCR, giving one entry per CDR3 protein. The table lists several thousand distinct CDR3 sequences, around 71% of them singletons, with 30% to 35% in the top ten. The data stem from a study of vaccination and CD4 T cells after COVID-19. Background on the study: In the convalescent group, nasal swab PCR was SARS-CoV-2 positive; some 10 cases were mild and one severe. General study results and limits: Median SARS-CoV-2-reactive clonotypes rose from approximately 23 to 38, not significantly.

CDR3 length equals 14 residues. Losses at the gene ends were 3 bases for V and 6 bases for J; bases not matched to a gene: 8. Germline-derived CDR1 and CDR2 are DFQATT and SNEGSKA (reference sequence). The treatment: approximately nine-day PBMC culture with coronavirus spike peptide pools or control peptides (ViraFEST assay). ViraFEST used peptide pools to expand antigen-specific T cells before TCR sequencing. Specimen: CD4+ T cells from blood, cultured in vitro. The receptor comes from a human donor who had recovered from COVID-19. The chain uses TRBV20-1 and TRBJ1-2; TRBD1 matches 9 bases. CDR3 coding DNA: TGCAGTGCTAGCGTATCACAGGGGGCAAATGGCTACACCTTC. Amino acid sequence: CSASVSQGANGYTF.